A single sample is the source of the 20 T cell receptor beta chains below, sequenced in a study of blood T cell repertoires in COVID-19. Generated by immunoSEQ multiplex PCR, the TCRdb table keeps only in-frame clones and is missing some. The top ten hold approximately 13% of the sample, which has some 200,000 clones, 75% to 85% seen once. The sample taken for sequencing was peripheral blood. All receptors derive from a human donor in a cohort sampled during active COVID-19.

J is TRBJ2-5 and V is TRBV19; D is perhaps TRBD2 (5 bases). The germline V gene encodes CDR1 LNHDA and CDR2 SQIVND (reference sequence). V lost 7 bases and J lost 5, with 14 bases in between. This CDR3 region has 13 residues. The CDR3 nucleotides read TGTGCCAGTATGCTTCGGGGTTGGGAGACCCAGTACTTC. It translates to CASMLRGWETQYF.

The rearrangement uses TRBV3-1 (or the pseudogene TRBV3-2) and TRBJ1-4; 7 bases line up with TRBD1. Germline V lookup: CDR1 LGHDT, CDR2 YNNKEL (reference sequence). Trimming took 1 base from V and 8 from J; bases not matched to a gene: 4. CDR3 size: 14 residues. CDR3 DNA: TGTGCCAGCAGCCAAGCAGGGGGTTGGGAAAAACTGTTTTTT. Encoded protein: CASSQAGGWEKLFF.

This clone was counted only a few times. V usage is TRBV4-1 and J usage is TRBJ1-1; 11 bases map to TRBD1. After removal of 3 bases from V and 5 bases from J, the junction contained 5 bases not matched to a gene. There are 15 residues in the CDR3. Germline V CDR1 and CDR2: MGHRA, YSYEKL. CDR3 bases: TGCGCCAGCAGCCAGAGGACAGGGGGCGGGACTGAAGCTTTCTTT. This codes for CASSQRTGGGTEAFF.

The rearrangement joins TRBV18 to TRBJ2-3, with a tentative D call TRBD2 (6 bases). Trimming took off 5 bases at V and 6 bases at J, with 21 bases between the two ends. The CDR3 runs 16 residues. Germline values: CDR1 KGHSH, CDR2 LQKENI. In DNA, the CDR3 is TGTGCCAGCTCATCTCGAACTAGCATCGGTGCGGATACGCAGTATTTT. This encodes CASSSRTSIGADTQYF.

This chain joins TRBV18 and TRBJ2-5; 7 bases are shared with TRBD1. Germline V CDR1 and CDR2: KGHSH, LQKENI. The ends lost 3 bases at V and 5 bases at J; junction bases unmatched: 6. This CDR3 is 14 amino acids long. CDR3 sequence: CASSPETGPETQYF. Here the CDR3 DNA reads TGTGCCAGCTCACCGGAGACAGGGCCGGAGACCCAGTACTTC.

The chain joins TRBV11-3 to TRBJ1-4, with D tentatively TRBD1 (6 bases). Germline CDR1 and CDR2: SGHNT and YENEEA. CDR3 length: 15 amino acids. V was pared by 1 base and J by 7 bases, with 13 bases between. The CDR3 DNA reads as TGTGCCAGCAGCTTAGGCCGCCCCAGGGGTGAAAAACTGTTTTTT. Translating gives CASSLGRPRGEKLFF. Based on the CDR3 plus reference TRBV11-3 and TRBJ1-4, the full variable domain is EAGVVQSPRYKIIEKKQPVAFWCNPISGHNTLYWYLQNLGQGPELLIRYENEEAVDDSQLPKDRFSAERLKGVDSTLKIQPAELGDSAVYLCASSLGRPRGEKLFFGSGTQLSVL.

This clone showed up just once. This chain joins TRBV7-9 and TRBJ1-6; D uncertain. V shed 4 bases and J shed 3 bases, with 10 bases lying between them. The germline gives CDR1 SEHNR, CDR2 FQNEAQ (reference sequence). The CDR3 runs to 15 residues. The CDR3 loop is CASSSGMLYNSPLHF. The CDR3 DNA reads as TGTGCCAGCAGCTCCGGGATGCTCTATAATTCACCCCTCCACTTT.

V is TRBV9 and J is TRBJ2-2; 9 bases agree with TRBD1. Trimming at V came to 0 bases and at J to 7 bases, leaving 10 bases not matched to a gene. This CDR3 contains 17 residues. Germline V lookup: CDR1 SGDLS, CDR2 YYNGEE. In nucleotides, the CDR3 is TGTGCCAGCAGCGTAGCGGTGGGACAGGGAGCTATCGGGGAGCTGTTTTTT. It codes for CASSVAVGQGAIGELFF.

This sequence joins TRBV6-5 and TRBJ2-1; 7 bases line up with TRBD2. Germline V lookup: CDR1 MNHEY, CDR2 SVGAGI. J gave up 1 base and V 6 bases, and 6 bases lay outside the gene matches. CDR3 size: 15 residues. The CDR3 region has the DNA TGTGCCAGCAGCTCGTGGGGGGGTTCCTACAATGAGCAGTTCTTC. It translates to CASSSWGGSYNEQFF.

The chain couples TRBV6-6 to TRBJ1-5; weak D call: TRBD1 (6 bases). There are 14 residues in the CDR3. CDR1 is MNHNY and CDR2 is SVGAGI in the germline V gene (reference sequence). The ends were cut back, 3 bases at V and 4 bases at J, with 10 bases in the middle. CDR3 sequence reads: CASSYEGGNQPQHF. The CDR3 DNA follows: TGTGCCAGCAGTTATGAAGGGGGAAATCAGCCCCAGCATTTT.

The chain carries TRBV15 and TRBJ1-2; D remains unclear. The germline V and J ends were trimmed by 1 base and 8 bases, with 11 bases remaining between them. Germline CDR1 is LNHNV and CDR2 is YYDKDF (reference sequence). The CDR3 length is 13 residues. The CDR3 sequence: CATSRVTFRGYTF. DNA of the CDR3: TGTGCCACCAGCAGAGTAACTTTTCGGGGCTACACCTTC.

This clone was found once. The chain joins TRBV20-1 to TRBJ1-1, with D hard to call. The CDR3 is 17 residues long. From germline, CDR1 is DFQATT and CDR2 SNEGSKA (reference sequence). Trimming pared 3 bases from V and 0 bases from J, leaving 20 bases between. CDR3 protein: CSASNVAGRSMNTEAFF. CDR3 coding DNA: TGCAGTGCTAGTAACGTTGCAGGCCGATCCATGAACACTGAAGCTTTCTTT.

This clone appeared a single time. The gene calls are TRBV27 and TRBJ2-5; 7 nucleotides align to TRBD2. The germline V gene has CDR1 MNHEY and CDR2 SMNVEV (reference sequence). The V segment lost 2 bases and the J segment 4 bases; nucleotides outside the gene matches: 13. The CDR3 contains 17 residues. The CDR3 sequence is CASSLIPASGGTETQYF. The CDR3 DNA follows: TGTGCCAGCAGTTTAATACCGGCTAGCGGAGGGACAGAGACCCAGTACTTC.

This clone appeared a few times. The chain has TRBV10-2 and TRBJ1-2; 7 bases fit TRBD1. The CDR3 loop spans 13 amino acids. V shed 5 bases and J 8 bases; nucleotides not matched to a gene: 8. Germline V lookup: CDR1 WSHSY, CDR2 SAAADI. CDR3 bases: TGCGCCAGCAGTTATGACAGGGTCTGGGGCTACACCTTC. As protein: CASSYDRVWGYTF.

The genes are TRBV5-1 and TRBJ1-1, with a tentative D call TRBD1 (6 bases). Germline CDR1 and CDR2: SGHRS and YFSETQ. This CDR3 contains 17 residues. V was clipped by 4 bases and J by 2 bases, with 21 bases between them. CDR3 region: CASSGVVDSLYNTEAFF. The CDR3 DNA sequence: TGCGCCAGCAGCGGGGTTGTGGACAGCCTATACAACACTGAAGCTTTCTTT.

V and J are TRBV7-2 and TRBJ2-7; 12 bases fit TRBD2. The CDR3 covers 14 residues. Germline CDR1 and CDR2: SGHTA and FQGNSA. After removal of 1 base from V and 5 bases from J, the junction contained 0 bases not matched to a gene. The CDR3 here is CASSLGLAGDEQYF. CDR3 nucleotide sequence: TGTGCCAGCAGCTTAGGACTAGCGGGAGACGAGCAGTACTTC.

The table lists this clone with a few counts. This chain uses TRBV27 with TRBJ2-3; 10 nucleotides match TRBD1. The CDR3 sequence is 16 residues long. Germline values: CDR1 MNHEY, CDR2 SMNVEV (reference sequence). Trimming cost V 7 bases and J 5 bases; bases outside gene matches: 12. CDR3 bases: TGTGCCAGCACCAAACTCGACAGGGGGCCGGTAGATACGCAGTATTTT. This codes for CASTKLDRGPVDTQYF.

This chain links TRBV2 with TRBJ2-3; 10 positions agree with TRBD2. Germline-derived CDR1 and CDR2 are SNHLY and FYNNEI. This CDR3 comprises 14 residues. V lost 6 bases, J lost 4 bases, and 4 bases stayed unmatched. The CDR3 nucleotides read TGTGCCAGCAGCCTAGCGGGAGAGTCAGATACGCAGTATTTT. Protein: CASSLAGESDTQYF.

This chain's CDR3 is CAISPGVGEQYF. The CDR3 DNA is TGTGCCATCAGTCCAGGGGTGGGCGAGCAGTACTTC. The chain employs TRBV10-3 and TRBJ2-7; TRBD1 might be the D (6 bases). The germline CDR1 and CDR2 sequences are ENHRY and SYGVKD. The CDR3 loop spans 12 amino acids. The V gene lost 5 bases and the J gene lost 6 bases, with 11 bases spanning the gap.

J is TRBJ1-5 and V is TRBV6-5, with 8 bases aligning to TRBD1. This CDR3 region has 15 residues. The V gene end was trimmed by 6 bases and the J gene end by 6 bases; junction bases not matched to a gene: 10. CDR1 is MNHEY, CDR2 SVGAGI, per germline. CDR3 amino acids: CASSADRGASQPQHF. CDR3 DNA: TGTGCCAGCAGCGCTGACAGGGGCGCATCTCAGCCCCAGCATTTT.